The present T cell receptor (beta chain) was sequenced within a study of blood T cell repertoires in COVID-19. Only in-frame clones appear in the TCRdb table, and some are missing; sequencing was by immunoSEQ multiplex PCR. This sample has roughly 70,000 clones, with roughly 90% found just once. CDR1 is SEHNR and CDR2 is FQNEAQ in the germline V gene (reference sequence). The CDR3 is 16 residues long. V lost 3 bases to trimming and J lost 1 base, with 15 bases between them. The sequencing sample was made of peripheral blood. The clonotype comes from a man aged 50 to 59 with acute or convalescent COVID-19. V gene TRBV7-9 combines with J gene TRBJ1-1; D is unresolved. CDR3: CASSFGRERTNTEAFF. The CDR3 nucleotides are TGTGCCAGCAGCTTTGGACGGGAGAGAACGAACACTGAAGCTTTCTTT.